What follows are 19 T cell receptor beta chains derived from one specimen sequenced in a study of T cells after yellow fever vaccination. MiXCR, applied by TCRdb to the 5' RACE reads, yields one record per CDR3 protein. The data contain 550,000 or so distinct CDR3 sequences, less than 20% of them singletons. The specimen was PBMCs, collected 15 days after the yellow fever booster vaccination. The origin of the receptors is a man aged 25 to 40 who received the YFV17D yellow fever vaccine.

Only a few counts were recorded for this clonotype. The CDR3 DNA reads TGCGCCAGCAGCTTGGGGGCACTAGCGGGCCACCAAGAGACCCAGTACTTC. Amino acids: CASSLGALAGHQETQYF. V and J are TRBV5-1 and TRBJ2-5, with 9 bases matching TRBD2. Germline V gene lookup returns CDR1 SGHRS and CDR2 YFSETQ. J was trimmed by 0 bases and V by 0 bases; bases with no gene match: 6. CDR3 length equals 17 residues.

This clonotype was detected a few times. The J gene is TRBJ1-2, the V gene TRBV29-1, with TRBD1 matching 7 bases. CDR3 length equals 13 residues. V lost 1 base and J lost 4; bases outside the gene matches: 3. CDR1 and CDR2 (germline): SQVTM, ANQGSEA. The CDR3 coding sequence is TGCAGCGTTGAAGCGGGACAGCGCTATGGCTACACCTTC. Amino acid sequence: CSVEAGQRYGYTF.

This clonotype was seen a few times. The J gene is TRBJ2-3, the V gene TRBV2; 9 nucleotides align to TRBD2. The germline V gene encodes CDR1 SNHLY and CDR2 FYNNEI. Trimming removed 3 bases from V and 8 bases from J; junction bases left unmatched: 12. The CDR3 has 16 amino acids. The CDR3 sequence is CASSEAKGLARGTQYF. Written as DNA, the CDR3 is TGTGCCAGCAGTGAGGCAAAGGGACTAGCTCGCGGTACGCAGTATTTT.

This sequence joins TRBV6-1 and TRBJ2-7, with 11 bases lining up with TRBD2. The CDR3 sequence is 16 residues long. Per the germline V gene, CDR1 is MNHNS and CDR2 is SASEGT. The trim removed 4 bases at V and 0 bases at J, leaving 5 bases unmatched. CDR3 amino acids: CASSVQGLAASYEQYF. The CDR3 nucleotides are TGTGCCAGCAGTGTCCAGGGACTAGCGGCCTCCTACGAGCAGTACTTC.

This clonotype was recorded at least ten times. The genes are TRBV12-3 or TRBV12-4 and TRBJ2-5, with TRBD2 identical over 10 bases. This CDR3 region has 16 residues. V gave up 5 bases and J gave up 7 bases; unmatched junction bases: 13. Here the CDR3 DNA reads TGTGCCAGCAGTCCCCCTAGCGGGAGCTCCGGGGTGACCCAGTACTTC. Protein: CASSPPSGSSGVTQYF.

V gene TRBV6-5 combines with J gene TRBJ2-3, with TRBD1 identical over 12 bases. The CDR3 spans 16 residues. From germline, CDR1 is MNHEY and CDR2 SVGAGI. The trim removed 2 bases at V and 3 bases at J, leaving 3 bases unmatched. The CDR3: CASSYGTGGRTDTQYF. CDR3 sequence (DNA): TGTGCCAGCAGTTACGGGACAGGGGGCCGGACAGATACGCAGTATTTT.

Many counts were recorded for this clonotype. The chain has TRBV5-1 and TRBJ2-1, with 7 bases that match TRBD2. The CDR3 length is 12 residues. V dropped 7 bases and J dropped 4; count of bases not matched to a gene: 2. Per the germline V gene, CDR1 is SGHRS and CDR2 is YFSETQ. CDR3 sequence: CASREAYNEQFF. CDR3 in DNA: TGCGCCAGCCGGGAGGCGTACAATGAGCAGTTCTTC.

This clonotype was picked up a small number of times. This CDR3 reads CASSLNPGTGHNEQFF. CDR3 sequence (DNA): TGCGCCAGCAGCTTAAACCCCGGGACAGGTCACAATGAGCAGTTCTTC. The rearrangement joins TRBV5-1 to TRBJ2-1, with 8 bases lining up with TRBD1. This CDR3 spans 16 amino acids. CDR1 SGHRS and CDR2 YFSETQ come from the germline V gene. V gave up 2 bases and J gave up 5 bases; unmatched junction bases: 9.

CDR3 bases: TGTGCCAGCAGCCCCCCTATGCGTTTGGATGGCTACACCTTC. It codes for CASSPPMRLDGYTF. The chain employs TRBV3-1 and TRBJ1-2; D is ambiguous. Germline CDR1 reads LGHDT; CDR2 reads YNNKEL (reference sequence). The CDR3 extends over 14 amino acids. The V end was cut by 4 bases, the J end by 6 bases, with 15 bases between.

The J gene is TRBJ2-5, the V gene TRBV11-2; D possibly corresponds to TRBD2 (6 bases). CDR1 is SGHAT, CDR2 FQNNGV, per germline. The CDR3 has 18 residues. The germline V and J ends were trimmed by 5 bases and 4 bases, with 26 bases remaining between them. This CDR3 is CASSQGRTRGGEGETQYF. CDR3 bases: TGTGCCAGCAGCCAAGGCAGGACTCGGGGAGGAGAGGGAGAGACCCAGTACTTC.

CDR3 DNA: TGCAGTGCTTTTTGGACAGCAACGGCCCATGGCTACACCTTC. Translated: CSAFWTATAHGYTF. The gene calls are TRBV20-1 and TRBJ1-2; a possible D gene is TRBD1 (6 bases). Germline loops: CDR1 DFQATT, CDR2 SNEGSKA (reference sequence). This CDR3 is 14 amino acids long. V was pared by 5 bases and J by 6 bases, with 19 bases between.

This clonotype was seen many times. This chain's CDR3 is CASSYGGNEKLFF. Written as DNA, the CDR3 is TGTGCCAGCAGTTATGGGGGGAATGAAAAACTGTTTTTT. The chain couples TRBV6-6 to TRBJ1-4, with D possibly being TRBD1 (5 bases). Trimming took 3 bases from V and 5 from J, leaving 7 bases between them. The CDR3 sequence is 13 residues long. Germline loops: CDR1 MNHNY, CDR2 SVGAGI (reference sequence).

This clonotype was counted only a few times. The V call is TRBV5-4, the J call TRBJ1-1; D ambiguous. The V gene lost 3 bases and the J gene lost 3 bases, with 12 bases spanning the gap. The CDR3 covers 14 residues. Germline-derived CDR1 and CDR2 are SGHNT and YYREEE (reference sequence). This CDR3 is CASSSTAFDTEAFF. The CDR3 nucleotides are TGTGCCAGCAGCTCGACGGCCTTCGACACTGAAGCTTTCTTT.

The chain has TRBV5-4 and TRBJ2-7; D is possibly TRBD1 or TRBD2 (6 bases each). CDR1 SGHNT and CDR2 YYREEE come from the germline V gene (reference sequence). Trimming removed 2 bases from V and 4 bases from J, with 13 bases in between. The CDR3 loop spans 14 amino acids. The chain's CDR3 is CASSFCQGRYEQYF. Written as DNA, the CDR3 is TGTGCCAGCAGCTTCTGTCAGGGGAGGTACGAGCAGTACTTC.

This rearrangement joins TRBV28 to TRBJ2-5, with a weak D call TRBD1 (6 bases). Trimming took off 5 bases at V and 1 base at J, with 23 bases between the two ends. The CDR3 extends over 18 amino acids. CDR1 and CDR2 from the germline V gene are MDHEN and SYDVKM. CDR3 sequence reads: CASSPLSGDRPSQETQYF. In DNA form, the CDR3 reads TGTGCCAGCAGTCCATTATCAGGGGATAGGCCTTCCCAAGAGACCCAGTACTTC.

This clonotype was seen only a few times. A much more abundant neighbour one base away suggests this may be a read error. The CDR3 DNA reads as TGTGCCAGCAGTCAGGCCTATGGCTACACCTTC. Translating it yields CASSQAYGYTF. This chain links TRBV25-1 with TRBJ1-2; no clear D. The V gene's germline CDR1 is MGHDK and CDR2 SYGVNS. The V end was cut by 5 bases, the J end by 4 bases, with 5 bases between. This CDR3 comprises 11 residues.

The genes are TRBV18 and TRBJ2-1, with TRBD2 identical over 7 bases. Germline CDR1 reads KGHSH; CDR2 reads LQKENI. V shed 3 bases and J 2 bases; nucleotides not matched to a gene: 10. This CDR3 has 17 residues. CDR3 region: CASSPPREAGAYNEQFF. CDR3 in DNA: TGTGCCAGCTCACCCCCGAGGGAGGCGGGAGCCTACAATGAGCAGTTCTTC.

V is TRBV4-1 and J is TRBJ2-5; D not certain. Per germline, CDR1 MGHRA and CDR2 YSYEKL. The CDR3 has 15 amino acids. The V end lost 0 bases, the J end lost 6 bases, and 14 bases lay between the germline ends. CDR3 nucleotides: TGCGCCAGCAGCCAAGAGAGTTGGCTCGGACAGACCCAGTACTTC. It yields the protein CASSQESWLGQTQYF.

The CDR3 DNA sequence: TGCAGTGCTAGTAGGCTAAAAGAGACCCAGTACTTC. Protein: CSASRLKETQYF. This chain uses TRBV20-1 with TRBJ2-5; D is uncertain. Between the trimmed V and J ends, which lost 3 bases and 3 bases, there was a span of 8 bases. Germline V gene data show CDR1 as DFQATT and CDR2 as SNEGSKA (reference sequence). This CDR3 is built from 12 residues.